The sequence of this TCR beta chain was determined in a study of cytomegalovirus exposure and HLA in healthy donors. Study findings and constraints: There were around 160 TCR beta chains listed as cytomegalovirus-associated.

This clone was detected only a few times. Its antigen is not known. It was with 60 Vbeta and 13 Jbeta primers that the PCR ran. Profiled with immunoSEQ multiplex PCR; TCRdb holds only in-frame clones, not every one. The sample consists of some 110,000 clones, roughly 80% of them appearing once. The CDR3 has 15 amino acids. V was clipped by 2 bases and J by 7 bases, with 16 bases between them. CDR1 SGHDT and CDR2 YYEEEE come from the germline V gene. The donors gave bone marrow, and they were healthy. The receptor was isolated from a woman between 40 and 55 years old in good health and CMV-seropositive. Sequencing was performed on PBMCs. The chain joins TRBV5-6 to TRBJ1-5, with D perhaps matching TRBD1 (6 bases). CDR3 DNA sequence: TGTGCCAGCAGCTTAAAAGACAGGAGCCTCCAGCCCCAGCATTTT. Translating gives CASSLKDRSLQPQHF.